The 21 T cell receptor beta chains below all came from one sample that was sequenced in a study of T cells after yellow fever vaccination. TCRdb analysed the 5' RACE reads with MiXCR anew, one entry per CDR3 protein. The sample carries 300,000 to 450,000 distinct CDR3 sequences, about 6% recorded once. The source was PBMCs, collected 5 days after the yellow fever booster vaccination. The receptors come from a man younger than 45 who received the YFV17D yellow fever vaccine.

This clonotype was detected only a few times. The gene calls are TRBV20-1 and TRBJ2-7; D is possibly TRBD2 (6 bases). Deletions cut 5 bases from V and 3 bases from J, with 11 bases between. Germline CDR1 is DFQATT and CDR2 is SNEGSKA (reference sequence). This CDR3 spans 12 amino acids. CDR3: CSAAGTGYEQYF. The DNA for the CDR3 is TGCAGTGCTGCCGGGACTGGCTACGAGCAGTACTTC.

This clonotype has at least ten counts. V is TRBV12-3 or TRBV12-4 and J is TRBJ2-3, with D unclear. There are 12 residues in the CDR3. The V end lost 7 bases, the J end lost 4 bases, and 9 bases lay between the germline ends. DNA for the CDR3: TGTGCCAGCACCAAGACATCAGATACGCAGTATTTT. Its protein product is CASTKTSDTQYF.

In its sample, this clonotype was seen many times. The V call is TRBV7-2, the J call TRBJ2-3; 8 bases are shared with TRBD2. Germline CDR1 SGHTA, CDR2 FQGNSA. The CDR3 sequence is 14 residues long. Trimming cost V 2 bases and J 6 bases; bases outside gene matches: 4. The CDR3 sequence is CASSLTGGVDTQYF. The CDR3 bases are TGTGCCAGCAGCTTAACGGGAGGGGTGGATACGCAGTATTTT.

This clonotype has a count of ten or more. This chain uses TRBV7-2 with TRBJ2-3; the D is unclear. The CDR3 sequence is 13 residues long. Deletions cut 5 bases from V and 3 bases from J, with 9 bases between. From germline, CDR1 is SGHTA and CDR2 FQGNSA. The CDR3 coding sequence is TGTGCCAGCAGCGACCCAGCGACAGATACGCAGTATTTT. This translates into CASSDPATDTQYF.

This clonotype was seen only a few times. The chain couples TRBV7-8 to TRBJ2-1, with 14 bases that match TRBD2. Germline CDR1 reads SGHVS; CDR2 reads FQNEAQ. The CDR3 totals 18 residues. V shed 7 bases and J 2 bases; nucleotides not matched to a gene: 10. CDR3 nucleotide sequence: TGTGCCAGCATAGCCGGGACTAGCGGGAGATACACCTACAATGAGCAGTTCTTC. Its protein is CASIAGTSGRYTYNEQFF.

This clonotype was recorded a few times. The rearrangement links TRBV12-3 or TRBV12-4 to TRBJ2-1; 7 nucleotides match TRBD1. CDR3 length: 14 residues. Trimming took 5 bases from V and 1 from J; bases not matched to a gene: 2. DNA for the CDR3: TGTGCCAGCAGTGAACAGGGGTCCTACAATGAGCAGTTCTTC. It codes for CASSEQGSYNEQFF.

J is TRBJ2-2 and V is TRBV2; D is uncertain. CDR1 is SNHLY, CDR2 FYNNEI, per germline. The CDR3 loop spans 15 amino acids. The V and J ends lost 2 bases and 7 bases respectively, with 14 bases between them. The DNA of the CDR3 is TGTGCCAGCAGTGAAAACGTCGTCGAGTACGGGGAGCTGTTTTTT. Amino acid sequence: CASSENVVEYGELFF.

The sample holds many counts of this clonotype. The V and J genes are TRBV11-2 and TRBJ1-2, with a tentative D call TRBD1 (5 bases). Germline loops: CDR1 SGHAT, CDR2 FQNNGV. Trimming took off 5 bases at V and 3 bases at J, with 16 bases between the two ends. The CDR3 consists of 15 residues. CDR3 sequence reads: CASSGTFGGDYGYTF. For the CDR3, the DNA is TGTGCCAGCAGCGGAACATTTGGGGGGGACTATGGCTACACCTTC.

The chain links TRBV5-4 to TRBJ2-7, with D possibly being TRBD2 (6 bases). Germline values: CDR1 SGHNT, CDR2 YYREEE (reference sequence). The CDR3 covers 16 residues. V lost 5 bases, J lost 2 bases, and 20 bases lay in between. The CDR3 bases are TGTGCCAGCAGTCACCATCTAGGAGGGCGACCCTACGAGCAGTACTTC. Its protein is CASSHHLGGRPYEQYF. The full variable domain, rest sourced from reference TRBV5-4 and TRBJ2-7, is ETGVTQSPTHLIKTRGQQVTLRCSSQSGHNTVSWYQQALGQGPQFIFQYYREEENGRGNFPPRFSGLQFPNYSSELNVNALELDDSALYLCASSHHLGGRPYEQYFGPGTRLTVT.

This clonotype was recorded at least ten times. The CDR3 bases are TGCAGCGTTGCGTGGGGGCCCCAAGAGACCCAGTACTTC. This codes for CSVAWGPQETQYF. This chain joins TRBV29-1 and TRBJ2-5, with D perhaps matching TRBD1 (6 bases). This CDR3 is 13 amino acids long. CDR1 and CDR2 from the germline V gene are SQVTM and ANQGSEA. V gave up 4 bases and J gave up 1 base, with 10 bases separating them.

On this clonotype itself: One junction end disagrees with the germline gene, perhaps due to a read error. This chain joins TRBV20-1 and TRBJ1-3; 7 nucleotides align to TRBD1. Germline V lookup: CDR1 DFQATT, CDR2 SNEGSKA (reference sequence). The CDR3 totals 14 residues. This CDR3 reads CSARHRGSGNTVYF. The CDR3, as DNA: TGCAGTGCTAGGCACAGGGGCTCTGGAAACACCGTATATTTT.

This clonotype was seen a few times. This chain joins TRBV15 and TRBJ1-6, with D uncertain. The CDR3 totals 14 residues. Trimming took 6 bases from V and 0 from J, leaving 6 bases between them. The V gene's germline CDR1 is LNHNV and CDR2 YYDKDF (reference sequence). CDR3 amino acids: CATSASSYNSPLHF. CDR3 coding DNA: TGTGCCACCAGTGCTAGCTCCTATAATTCACCCCTCCACTTT.

The chain is built from TRBV29-1 and TRBJ2-6, with TRBD1 matching over 10 bases. The trim removed 5 bases at V and 4 bases at J, leaving 14 bases unmatched. The CDR3 is 18 residues long. Looked up from germline, CDR1 is SQVTM and CDR2 is ANQGSEA. The CDR3 sequence: CSVSAGTGVSAGANVLTF. The CDR3 nucleotides are TGCAGCGTTAGTGCCGGGACAGGGGTTTCTGCGGGGGCCAACGTCCTGACTTTC.

This clonotype was seen a few times. The CDR3 loop is CSARVSGQGTAGANVLTF. The CDR3 DNA reads as TGCAGTGCTAGAGTTTCCGGACAGGGAACGGCTGGGGCCAACGTCCTGACTTTC. The chain links TRBV20-1 to TRBJ2-6, with 8 bases lining up with TRBD1. J gave up 2 bases and V 1 base, and 10 bases lay outside the gene matches. This CDR3 region has 18 residues. In germline, CDR1 is DFQATT, CDR2 SNEGSKA (reference sequence).

This clonotype has more than one count but fewer than ten. The chain employs TRBV7-6 and TRBJ2-1; 8 bases fit TRBD2. Germline V gene lookup returns CDR1 SGHVS and CDR2 FNYEAQ. V was pared by 3 bases and J by 5 bases, with 6 bases of the junction left unmatched. This CDR3 is 15 amino acids long. CDR3 sequence (DNA): TGTGCCAGCAGCTTTATAGCGGGACCGGACAATGAGCAGTTCTTC. It is translated as CASSFIAGPDNEQFF.

This clonotype has a count of ten or more. The V call is TRBV4-3, the J call TRBJ2-1; 9 nucleotides match TRBD2. The CDR3 sequence is 15 residues long. CDR1 LGHNA and CDR2 YSLEER come from the germline V gene. After removal of 0 bases from V and 10 bases from J, the junction contained 7 bases not matched to a gene. The CDR3 DNA is TGCGCCAGCAGCCAAGATCTCGCGGGAGGGAGAGAGCAGTTCTTC. It translates to CASSQDLAGGREQFF.

This clonotype was seen ten or more times. V gene TRBV20-1 combines with J gene TRBJ2-1; D is ambiguous. CDR1 and CDR2 (germline): DFQATT, SNEGSKA (reference sequence). Trimming shortened V by 3 bases and J by 5 bases, and 2 bases separated the two germline ends. The CDR3 loop spans 10 amino acids. The chain's CDR3 is CSARDNEQFF. The DNA of the CDR3 is TGCAGTGCTAGGGACAATGAGCAGTTCTTC.

V gene TRBV2 combines with J gene TRBJ1-2; D not certain. Per the germline V gene, CDR1 is SNHLY and CDR2 is FYNNEI. V lost 9 bases to trimming and J lost 4 bases, with 15 bases between them. This CDR3 has 13 amino acids. CDR3 loop: CASRPGLLYGYTF. CDR3 DNA sequence: TGTGCCAGTAGGCCGGGTCTACTCTATGGCTACACCTTC. The entire variable domain, with the rest obtained from reference TRBV2 and TRBJ1-2, is as follows: EPEVTQTPSHQVTQMGQEVILRCVPISNHLYFYWYRQILGQKVEFLVSFYNNEISEKSEIFDDQFSVERPDGSNFTLKIRSTKLEDSAMYFCASRPGLLYGYTFGSGTRLTVV.

This clonotype was seen only a few times. V and J are TRBV10-2 and TRBJ2-1, with TRBD2 matching 9 bases. Losses at the gene ends were 6 bases for V and 4 bases for J; bases not matched to a gene: 7. The CDR3 covers 15 residues. The germline CDR1 and CDR2 sequences are WSHSY and SAAADI. The CDR3: CASSAQRGDYNEQFF. CDR3 DNA: TGCGCCAGCAGCGCTCAGCGGGGGGATTACAATGAGCAGTTCTTC.

This clonotype was counted at least ten times. This chain links TRBV7-2 with TRBJ2-5; D unclear. The CDR3 consists of 12 residues. Germline CDR1 SGHTA, CDR2 FQGNSA. Trimming pared 5 bases from V and 5 bases from J, leaving 9 bases between. The chain's CDR3 is CASSAFLETQYF. Here the CDR3 DNA reads TGTGCCAGCAGCGCGTTTCTGGAGACCCAGTACTTC.

A few counts support this clonotype. The chain joins TRBV20-1 to TRBJ2-7; a possible D gene is TRBD1 (5 bases). V lost 6 bases and J 2 bases, leaving 14 bases between the germline ends. This CDR3 comprises 13 residues. Germline assignment: CDR1 DFQATT and CDR2 SNEGSKA (reference sequence). DNA for the CDR3: TGCAGTGCCCTGGGGCCCGCCCCCTACGAGCAGTACTTC. This sequence encodes CSALGPAPYEQYF.